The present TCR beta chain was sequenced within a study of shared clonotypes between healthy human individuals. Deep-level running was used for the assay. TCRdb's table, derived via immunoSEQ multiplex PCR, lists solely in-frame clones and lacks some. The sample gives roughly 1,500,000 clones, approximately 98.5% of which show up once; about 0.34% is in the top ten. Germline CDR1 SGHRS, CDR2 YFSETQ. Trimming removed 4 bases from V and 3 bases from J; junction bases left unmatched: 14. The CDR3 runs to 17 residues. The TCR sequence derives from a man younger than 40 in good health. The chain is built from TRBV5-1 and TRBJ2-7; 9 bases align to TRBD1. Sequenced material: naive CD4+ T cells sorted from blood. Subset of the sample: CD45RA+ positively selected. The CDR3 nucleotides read TGCGCCAGCAGCGCCATCGAGAAGGGACAGGGTGGCTACGAGCAGTACTTC. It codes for CASSAIEKGQGGYEQYF.